Here is one T cell receptor beta chain with its context. The data are from a study of blood T cell repertoires in COVID-19. Method: immunoSEQ multiplex PCR; TCRdb's copy keeps in-frame clones and lacks some. The sample holds over 200,000 clones, 87% seen once. The material sequenced was PBMCs or T cells enriched from blood (not recorded which). This receptor was identified in a man younger than 40 who had recovered from COVID-19.

DNA for the CDR3: TGTGCCAGCAGCGTAGTCCCCACTAGCACAGATACGCAGTATTTT. It codes for CASSVVPTSTDTQYF. The V gene is TRBV9, the J gene TRBJ2-3; D call uncertain. The ends were cut back, 0 bases at V and 0 bases at J, with 8 bases in the middle. This CDR3 contains 15 residues. The germline gives CDR1 SGDLS, CDR2 YYNGEE.